The clone carrying this T cell receptor beta chain has just one count. Its target is not known. Per the germline V gene, CDR1 is SGHRS and CDR2 is YFSETQ. The CDR3 covers 13 residues. Trimming removed 2 bases at V and 8 bases at J, with 13 bases between. The source of the sample is a study of shared clonotypes between healthy human individuals. The study's findings and limits: Naive subsets tended to show greater estimated richness than memory subsets. Sorted-subset sequencing was shown by rarefaction to be incomplete despite large depth. Approximately 5% was the fraction of naive CD4 clonotypes found shared across a few donors.

Sequenced by immunoSEQ multiplex PCR; TCRdb stores in-frame clones only, minus some. The repertoire holds around 2.3 million clones, with under 97% as singletons. Sequencing used naive CD4+ T cells sorted from blood. Noted subset: CD45RA+ positively selected. The chain joins TRBV5-1 to TRBJ1-2; tentatively, D is TRBD1 (5 bases). The receptor comes from a man younger than 30 in good health. The CDR3: CASSLEGAVGYTF. The CDR3 DNA reads as TGCGCCAGCAGCTTAGAAGGGGCTGTAGGCTACACCTTC. The variable domain in full, completed from reference TRBV5-1 and TRBJ1-2, reads KAGVTQTPRYLIKTRGQQVTLSCSPISGHRSVSWYQQTPGQGLQFLFEYFSETQRNKGNFPGRFSGRQFSNSRSEMNVSTLELGDSALYLCASSLEGAVGYTFGSGTRLTVV.